These 2 T cell receptor beta chains were sequenced from one sample in a study of T cells in Graves' hyperthyroidism and ophthalmopathy. Amplification targeted TCR beta CDR3 regions from RNA transcripts. The HTBI primer set was used in a first-round RT-PCR of the TCR CDR3. TCRdb analysed the multiplex PCR reads with MiXCR anew, one entry per CDR3 protein. The top ten clones hold around 3.4% of a sample with around 350,000 distinct CDR3 sequences, over 15% of them seen once. Source material: blood. The receptors originated from a woman aged 18 to 35 with Graves' hyperthyroidism.

This clonotype has at least ten counts. V is TRBV19 and J is TRBJ1-5; D call uncertain. Germline assignment: CDR1 LNHDA and CDR2 SQIVND (reference sequence). The germline V and J ends were trimmed by 3 bases and 0 bases, with 15 bases remaining between them. The CDR3 loop spans 17 amino acids. CDR3 DNA sequence: TGTGCCAGTAGTATCCGGGGTTGGTCTTATAGCAATCAGCCCCAGCATTTT. Encoded protein: CASSIRGWSYSNQPQHF.

This clonotype was detected only a few times. This CDR3 reads CASSVSGQGPEAFF. The DNA of the CDR3 is TGTGCCAGCAGTGTTTCGGGACAGGGCCCTGAAGCTTTCTTT. The rearrangement links TRBV2 to TRBJ1-1, with TRBD1 matching over 9 bases. The CDR3 is 14 residues long. V shed 4 bases and J 6 bases; nucleotides not matched to a gene: 6. Germline loops: CDR1 SNHLY, CDR2 FYNNEI.